These 22 T cell receptor beta chains came from one sample sequenced in a study of blood T cell repertoires in COVID-19. The table came from immunoSEQ multiplex PCR; TCRdb's copy has only in-frame clones and leaves some out. The sample holds approximately 200,000 clones, about 88% seen once. What was sequenced was PBMCs or T cells enriched from blood (not recorded which). Receptors originate from a woman aged 25 to 39 who had been exposed to COVID-19.

The chain recombines TRBV27 with TRBJ2-1, with TRBD1 matching 9 bases. The CDR3 totals 15 residues. Germline lookup yields CDR1 MNHEY and CDR2 SMNVEV (reference sequence). V was clipped by 6 bases and J by 4 bases; unmatched bases: 7. The chain's CDR3 is CASRLDRGVYNEQFF. CDR3 coding DNA: TGTGCCAGCAGGTTAGACAGGGGGGTATACAATGAGCAGTTCTTC.

This clone is a singleton in its sample. V and J are TRBV9 and TRBJ2-1; D may be TRBD1 (6 bases). V lost 0 bases and J lost 7, with 14 bases in between. The CDR3 consists of 15 residues. CDR1 SGDLS and CDR2 YYNGEE come from the germline V gene. The CDR3 nucleotides are TGTGCCAGCAGCGTAGGGACAGATAACTATAATGAGCAGTTCTTC. Translation: CASSVGTDNYNEQFF.

The CDR3 DNA reads TGTGCCAGCAGCTCCCCGACAGACTCTGGAAACACCATATATTTT. It codes for CASSSPTDSGNTIYF. This chain uses TRBV7-9 with TRBJ1-3; D possibly corresponds to TRBD1 (5 bases). The CDR3 covers 15 residues. Germline V lookup: CDR1 SEHNR, CDR2 FQNEAQ (reference sequence). V was pared by 4 bases and J by 0 bases, with 10 bases between.

This clone has more than one count but fewer than ten. The gene calls are TRBV5-4 and TRBJ2-2; 9 bases are a match to TRBD1. The germline CDR1 and CDR2 sequences are SGHNT and YYREEE (reference sequence). The length of the CDR3 is 16 residues. The V and J ends lost 4 bases and 3 bases, in that order; junction bases with no gene match: 7. For the CDR3, the DNA is TGTGCCAGCAGCCCTGGGACAGGGTCCGACACCGGGGAGCTGTTTTTT. The encoded protein is CASSPGTGSDTGELFF.

The chain uses TRBV11-3 and TRBJ2-3; TRBD2 might be the D (5 bases). The CDR3 extends over 18 amino acids. V shed 11 bases and J shed 1 base, with 28 bases lying between them. Per germline, CDR1 SGHNT and CDR2 YENEEA. The CDR3 nucleotides are TGTGCCGGCATTCAGCCCGGTCCGCACCTGGAGGGCACAGATACGCAGTATTTT. This gives the protein CAGIQPGPHLEGTDTQYF.

The chain has TRBV15 and TRBJ1-1, with TRBD1 identical over 7 bases. This CDR3 has 12 amino acids. Germline V lookup: CDR1 LNHNV, CDR2 YYDKDF (reference sequence). The V segment lost 7 bases and the J segment 3 bases; nucleotides outside the gene matches: 2. CDR3 loop: CATTTGDTEAFF. The CDR3 region has the DNA TGTGCCACCACTACAGGGGACACTGAAGCTTTCTTT.

This clone occurred once. The V and J genes are TRBV6-5 and TRBJ1-5; no definite D call. Trimming stripped 6 bases from V and 3 bases from J, with 6 bases between. Germline V gives CDR1 MNHEY, CDR2 SVGAGI. This CDR3 comprises 12 residues. CDR3 DNA: TGTGCCAGCAGACCCTACAATCAGCCCCAGCATTTT. It codes for CASRPYNQPQHF.

This clone was counted a single time. This chain connects TRBV15 to TRBJ1-5; 8 bases map to TRBD1. The length of the CDR3 is 16 residues. The V and J ends lost 0 bases and 7 bases, in that order; junction bases with no gene match: 8. CDR1 is LNHNV, CDR2 YYDKDF, per germline (reference sequence). The CDR3 is CATSRDRGTGAQPQHF. CDR3 DNA sequence: TGTGCCACCAGCAGAGATCGTGGGACAGGAGCGCAGCCCCAGCATTTT.

V is TRBV18 and J is TRBJ1-5; 7 positions match TRBD1. The CDR3 runs to 15 residues. Germline CDR1 and CDR2: KGHSH and LQKENI. J was trimmed by 3 bases and V by 3 bases; bases with no gene match: 5. The CDR3 region is CASSPRQGTNQPQHF. CDR3 nucleotide sequence: TGTGCCAGCTCACCCCGACAGGGCACCAATCAGCCCCAGCATTTT.

The chain uses TRBV6-5 and TRBJ2-7, with TRBD2 matching 8 bases. From germline, CDR1 is MNHEY and CDR2 SVGAGI. This CDR3 is built from 13 residues. Unmatched junction bases numbered 6, after V lost 5 bases and J lost 6 bases. CDR3 sequence (DNA): TGTGCCAGCAGTACCGGACTAGCCTCCGAGCAGTACTTC. Protein sequence: CASSTGLASEQYF.

The V gene is TRBV6-1, the J gene TRBJ2-7; 9 positions agree with TRBD1. CDR3 size: 15 residues. Germline V lookup: CDR1 MNHNS, CDR2 SASEGT. Unmatched junction bases numbered 6, after V lost 3 bases and J lost 3 bases. CDR3 sequence (DNA): TGTGCCAGCAGTGAGGGGACAGGGCCCTACTACGAGCAGTACTTC. Translating it yields CASSEGTGPYYEQYF.

This sequence joins TRBV30 and TRBJ1-6; D is perhaps TRBD1 (6 bases). The CDR3 length is 19 residues. The germline CDR1 and CDR2 sequences are GTSNPN and SVGIG (reference sequence). V lost 0 bases and J 0 bases, leaving 18 bases between the germline ends. The CDR3 loop reads CAWSVGQGRVSSYNSPLHF. DNA for the CDR3: TGTGCCTGGAGTGTTGGGCAGGGGAGGGTCAGCTCCTATAATTCACCCCTCCACTTT.

The chain recombines TRBV12-5 with TRBJ1-6; 8 bases align to TRBD1. V dropped 3 bases and J dropped 7; count of bases not matched to a gene: 14. The germline V gene encodes CDR1 LGHNT and CDR2 FRNRAP. This CDR3 is built from 18 residues. The chain's CDR3 is CASGLPGRGQGGNSPLHF. DNA for the CDR3: TGTGCTAGTGGTTTACCCGGACGAGGACAGGGCGGAAATTCACCCCTCCACTTT.

This clone turned up a few times. This chain joins TRBV19 and TRBJ2-7; D is undetermined. The CDR3 totals 13 residues. V lost 3 bases, J lost 6 bases, and 12 bases lay in between. Germline CDR1 reads LNHDA; CDR2 reads SQIVND (reference sequence). CDR3 sequence: CASSIRIPGEQYF. CDR3 DNA sequence: TGTGCCAGTAGTATCCGAATTCCAGGCGAGCAGTACTTC.

The CDR3 protein is CASSRLTGVGDGYTF. The CDR3 DNA sequence: TGTGCCAGCAGCCGCTTGACAGGGGTTGGAGACGGCTACACCTTC. The rearrangement joins TRBV13 to TRBJ1-2; 8 bases line up with TRBD1. Germline CDR1 reads PRHDT; CDR2 reads FYEKMQ (reference sequence). There are 15 residues in the CDR3. V gave up 5 bases and J gave up 8 bases; unmatched junction bases: 13.

The rearrangement links TRBV19 to TRBJ1-5; no clear D. Germline values: CDR1 LNHDA, CDR2 SQIVND (reference sequence). Trimming pared 4 bases from V and 0 bases from J, leaving 22 bases between. The CDR3 covers 19 residues. The CDR3 DNA reads TGTGCCAGTAGTAGGCGAGGCCCGGGGAAGGGTAATAGCAATCAGCCCCAGCATTTT. It is translated as CASSRRGPGKGNSNQPQHF.

The chain recombines TRBV4-1 with TRBJ1-1; maybe TRBD1 (6 bases). The length of the CDR3 is 12 residues. Deletions cut 0 bases from V and 11 bases from J, with 10 bases between. The germline gives CDR1 MGHRA, CDR2 YSYEKL. The CDR3 DNA reads as TGCGCCAGCAGCCAAGACGGCAGGGGCGCTTTCTTT. Its protein is CASSQDGRGAFF.

V and J are TRBV19 and TRBJ2-1; 7 nucleotides agree with TRBD2. Germline V gene data show CDR1 as LNHDA and CDR2 as SQIVND (reference sequence). The ends lost 5 bases at V and 7 bases at J; junction bases unmatched: 20. This CDR3 spans 18 amino acids. The CDR3 sequence: CASSSPQGGKGITNEQFF. The CDR3 DNA follows: TGTGCCAGTAGTTCCCCTCAGGGAGGGAAAGGGATTACTAATGAGCAGTTCTTC.

The CDR3 region has the DNA TGTGCCAGTAGCACAATGGCGGGGGGAAGTGTGGAGCAGTACTTC. Translating it yields CASSTMAGGSVEQYF. The rearrangement uses TRBV19 and TRBJ2-7; 8 positions agree with TRBD2. Germline V gene lookup returns CDR1 LNHDA and CDR2 SQIVND (reference sequence). There are 15 residues in the CDR3. The V and J ends lost 6 bases and 7 bases, in that order; junction bases with no gene match: 14.

The rearrangement uses TRBV9 and TRBJ1-6; D is ambiguous. The germline CDR1 and CDR2 sequences are SGDLS and YYNGEE. The CDR3 is 17 amino acids. Trimming left V 4 bases short and J 3 bases short, with 17 bases between. The CDR3 protein is CASSPSQAGDYNSPLHF. The CDR3 DNA follows: TGTGCCAGCAGCCCCAGCCAGGCAGGTGACTATAATTCACCCCTCCACTTT.

In its sample, this clone was seen once. The CDR3 nucleotides read TGTGCCAGCAGTCCAACAGGGGCCGCTAACTATGGCTACACCTTC. Its protein is CASSPTGAANYGYTF. V is TRBV27 and J is TRBJ1-2; 7 positions agree with TRBD1. V trimming: 5 bases; J trimming: 0 bases; junction bases outside the gene matches: 6. In germline, CDR1 is MNHEY, CDR2 SMNVEV (reference sequence). The CDR3 consists of 15 residues.

The DNA for the CDR3 is TGTGCCATCAGTGATCCCGGGACAGGGGGCGACTATGGCTACACCTTC. Amino acids: CAISDPGTGGDYGYTF. The J gene is TRBJ1-2, the V gene TRBV10-3, with 12 nucleotides matching TRBD1. Germline CDR1 reads ENHRY; CDR2 reads SYGVKD. CDR3 length equals 16 residues. Trimming took 3 bases from V and 3 from J; bases not matched to a gene: 5.